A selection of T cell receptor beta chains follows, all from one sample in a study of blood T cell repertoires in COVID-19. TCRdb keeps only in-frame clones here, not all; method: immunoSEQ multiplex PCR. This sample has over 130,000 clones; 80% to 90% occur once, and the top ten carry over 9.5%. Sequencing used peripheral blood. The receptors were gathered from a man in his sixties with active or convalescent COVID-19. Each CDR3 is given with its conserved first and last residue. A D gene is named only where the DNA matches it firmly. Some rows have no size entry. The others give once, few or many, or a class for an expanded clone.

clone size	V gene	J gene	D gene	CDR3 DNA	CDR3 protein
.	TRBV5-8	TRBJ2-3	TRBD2	TGTGCCAGCAGCTTGGCCAAGAAGCGGGGGGACACAGATACGCAGTATTTT	CASSLAKKRGDTDTQYF
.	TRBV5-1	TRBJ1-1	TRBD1	TGCGCCAGCAGATCCAGGGGGCCGAACACTGAAGCTTTCTTT	CASRSRGPNTEAFF
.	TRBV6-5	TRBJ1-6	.	TGTGCCAGCAGTCGAGATTACTATAATTCACCCCTCCACTTT	CASSRDYYNSPLHF
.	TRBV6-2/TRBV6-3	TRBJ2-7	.	TGTGCCAGCAGCACTACGCTTGGTTACGAGCAGTACTTC	CASSTTLGYEQYF
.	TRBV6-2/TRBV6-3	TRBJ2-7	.	TGTGCCAGCAGTTACTCGGCTACAAGGAGCTACGAGCAGTACTTC	CASSYSATRSYEQYF
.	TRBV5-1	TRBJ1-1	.	TGCGCCAGCAAGCTAGACGCGGGGGTAGGCACTGAAGCTTTCTTT	CASKLDAGVGTEAFF
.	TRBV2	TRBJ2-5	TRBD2	TGTGCCAGCAGTGATAGGCAGCTAGCGGGACTACAAGAGACCCAGTACTTC	CASSDRQLAGLQETQYF
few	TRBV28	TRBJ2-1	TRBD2	TGTGCCAGCAGCCCCGGGACTAGCCCGACGAATGAGCAGTTCTTC	CASSPGTSPTNEQFF
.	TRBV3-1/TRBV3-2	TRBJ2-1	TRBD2	TGTGCCAGCAGCCAAGATTGGGGTAGCGGGAGCAACAATGAGCAGTTCTTC	CASSQDWGSGSNNEQFF
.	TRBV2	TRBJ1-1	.	TGTGCCAGCAGTGGACAGACGAACACTGAAGCTTTCTTT	CASSGQTNTEAFF